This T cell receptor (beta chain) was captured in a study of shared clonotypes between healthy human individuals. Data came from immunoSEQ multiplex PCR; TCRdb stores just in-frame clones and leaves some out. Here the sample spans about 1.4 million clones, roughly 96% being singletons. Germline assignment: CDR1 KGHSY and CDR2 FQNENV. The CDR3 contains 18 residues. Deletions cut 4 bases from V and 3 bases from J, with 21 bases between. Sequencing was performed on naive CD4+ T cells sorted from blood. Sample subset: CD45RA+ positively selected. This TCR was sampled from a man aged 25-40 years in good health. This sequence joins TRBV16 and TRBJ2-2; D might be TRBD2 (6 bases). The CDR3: CASSRKKWRARDTGELFF. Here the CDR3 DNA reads TGTGCCAGCAGCCGCAAGAAGTGGAGGGCCAGAGACACCGGGGAGCTGTTTTTT.